This TCR beta chain was sequenced in a study of identifying expanded T cells in peripheral blood (dated by TCRdb to the late 2010s). Background on the whole study: Four technical replicates, made by sequencing separate aliquots from the same pool of genomic DNA, were compared pairwise. Results the study describes overall, beyond this receptor: Between technical replicates the binomial model flagged roughly 1.1 differentially abundant clones, whereas over roughly two weeks the binomial model flagged about 15 and over approximately 4 weeks 19 to 20. The authors expected that biological variance in healthy repertoires might rise further over much longer intervals, such as months to years. In all healthy donors, the variance in clone template counts between samples taken about 14 days apart rose significantly as total template count increased. Across all healthy-donor time intervals, the beta-binomial model significantly lowered both the number of clones called differentially abundant and the false-positive rate.

V loses 9 bases of germline sequence and J loses 9 bases, and the interval between the two ends is 24 bases. Taken from the germline V gene, the CDR1 and CDR2 loops are SNHLY and FYNNEI. The cysteine opens and the phenylalanine closes a CDR3 of 14 amino acids. Only the CDR3 portion is preserved as DNA: 42 bases, with reading frame beginning at the first base. Notes on this clone: Which antigen it targets is not known. Per-base qualities were not stored, and no clone one base away is much larger.

No immune events, such as infections, were documented for the healthy donors during the collection period. Time-dependent variance in a beta-binomial model of T-cell clone differential abundance was calibrated using healthy-donor blood repertoires as a training cohort. The training cohort comprised roughly ten healthy donors, 3 female and 7 male. An age range of roughly 29 to 70 years, with an average of 43 years, was recorded for the donors. Whole blood, obtained from a commercial supplier, was collected from each healthy donor at three time points spaced about 2 weeks apart. For immunosequencing, genomic DNA was extracted from whole blood that had not been sorted. TCRbeta CDR3 regions were profiled with the immunoSEQ Assay using bias-controlled multiplex PCR amplification of genomic DNA. Regarding the original processing steps: The absolute abundance of each unique TCRbeta CDR3 region was quantified after sequences were collapsed and filtered. Differential abundance was tested with two models: a binomial (Fisher-equivalent) model and a beta-binomial model that adds time-dependent variance fitted from healthy donors. Clones with fewer than 5 combined templates were removed, and a clone was called differentially abundant if the clone's Benjamini-Hochberg FDR was below 0.01. In the beta-binomial model, variance was expressed as a function of the total template count across the two samples, in the form v = (b*log(k)+a)^2. The clones in this table, taken by TCRdb from immuneACCESS, are in-frame only. Not every clone is retained; where verified, under half of the shortfall comes from an unresolved V gene, and the cause of the rest is unknown. V, J and clone size are taken as reported in that table, and D and trimming were inferred from the DNA itself. The sample profile shows 110,000 or so clones; 88% of them were found once. The leading ten clones occupy 7.5% to 9.5% of the sample.

Material: blood. The chain uses TRBV2 and TRBJ2-7; the D gene is perhaps TRBD2, from 6 matching bases. The origin of this receptor is a person aged 18-69 years in good health. The DNA sequence follows: TGTGCCAGTACCTTCGCGGCTAGCGCTATCGGGCAGTACTTC. This is translated as CASTFAASAIGQYF.